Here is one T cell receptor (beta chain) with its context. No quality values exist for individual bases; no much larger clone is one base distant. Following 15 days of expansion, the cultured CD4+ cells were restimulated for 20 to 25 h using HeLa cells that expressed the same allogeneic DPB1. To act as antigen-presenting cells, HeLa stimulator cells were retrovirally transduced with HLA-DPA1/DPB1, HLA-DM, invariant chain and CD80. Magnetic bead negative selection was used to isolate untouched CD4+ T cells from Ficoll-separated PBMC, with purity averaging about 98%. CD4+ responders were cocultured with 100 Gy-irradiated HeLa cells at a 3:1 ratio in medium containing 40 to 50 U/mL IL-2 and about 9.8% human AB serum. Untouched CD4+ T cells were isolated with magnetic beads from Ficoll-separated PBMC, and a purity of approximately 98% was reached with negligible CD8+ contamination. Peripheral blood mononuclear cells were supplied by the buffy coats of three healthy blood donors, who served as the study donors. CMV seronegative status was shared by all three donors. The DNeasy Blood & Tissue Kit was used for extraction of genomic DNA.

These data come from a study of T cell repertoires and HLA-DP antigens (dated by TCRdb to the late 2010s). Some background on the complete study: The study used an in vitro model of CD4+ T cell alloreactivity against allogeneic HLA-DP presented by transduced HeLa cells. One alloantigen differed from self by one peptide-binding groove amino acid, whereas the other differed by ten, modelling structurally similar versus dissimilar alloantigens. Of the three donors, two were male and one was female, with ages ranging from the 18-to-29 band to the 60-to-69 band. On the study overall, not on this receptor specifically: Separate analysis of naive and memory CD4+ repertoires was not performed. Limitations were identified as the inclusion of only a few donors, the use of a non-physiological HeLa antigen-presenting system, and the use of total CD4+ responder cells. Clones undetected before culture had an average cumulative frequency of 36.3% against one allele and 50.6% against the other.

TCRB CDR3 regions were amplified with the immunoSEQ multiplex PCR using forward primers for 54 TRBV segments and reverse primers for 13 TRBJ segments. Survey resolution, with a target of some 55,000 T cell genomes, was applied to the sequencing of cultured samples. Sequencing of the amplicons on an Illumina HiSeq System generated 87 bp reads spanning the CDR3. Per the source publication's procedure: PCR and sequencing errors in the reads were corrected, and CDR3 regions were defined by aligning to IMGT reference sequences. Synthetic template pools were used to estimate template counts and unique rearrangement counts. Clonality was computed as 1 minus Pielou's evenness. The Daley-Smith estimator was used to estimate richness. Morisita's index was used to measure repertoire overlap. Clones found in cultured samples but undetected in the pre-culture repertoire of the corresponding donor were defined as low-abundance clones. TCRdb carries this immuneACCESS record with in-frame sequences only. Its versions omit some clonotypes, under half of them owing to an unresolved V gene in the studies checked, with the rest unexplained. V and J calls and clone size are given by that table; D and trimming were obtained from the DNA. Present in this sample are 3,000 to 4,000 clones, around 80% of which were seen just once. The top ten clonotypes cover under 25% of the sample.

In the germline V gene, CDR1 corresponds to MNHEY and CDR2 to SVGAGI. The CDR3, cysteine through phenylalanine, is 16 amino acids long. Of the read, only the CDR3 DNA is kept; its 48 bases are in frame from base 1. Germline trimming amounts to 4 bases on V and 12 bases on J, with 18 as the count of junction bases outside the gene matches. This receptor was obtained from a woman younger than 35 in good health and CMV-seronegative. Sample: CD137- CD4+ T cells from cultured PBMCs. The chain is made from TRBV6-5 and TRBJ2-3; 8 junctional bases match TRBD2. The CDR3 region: CASSSRLLLSGINQYF. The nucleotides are TGTGCCAGCAGTTCCCGACTCCTACTTAGCGGGATTAACCAGTATTTT.